This TCR beta chain appears in the sequencing data of a study of pediatric ulcerative colitis. Findings of the study overall: A couple of patients had blood samples with substantially reduced template counts. Ulcerative colitis patients shared more blood-rectal clones than controls.

Rectal tissue came from one to two pinch biopsies taken at colonoscopy. With respect to this clone: Its antigen is unidentified.

Each sample received Survey-level depth of up to 500,000 reads. Sequenced by immunoSEQ multiplex PCR; TCRdb stores in-frame clones only, minus some. The sample contains around 20,000 clones, roughly 80% of which appear only once. The sequence came from a boy aged 5-17 years with moderate ulcerative colitis. Input material: gut tissue.

The CDR3 sequence is CASSLGTDNSPLHF. The CDR3 DNA is TGTGCCAGCAGCTTAGGGACAGATAATTCACCCCTCCACTTT. The chain carries TRBV7-8 and TRBJ1-6; D is possibly TRBD1 (6 bases). V lost 1 base, J lost 5 bases, and 6 bases lay in between. The CDR3 loop spans 14 amino acids. Looked up from germline, CDR1 is SGHVS and CDR2 is FQNEAQ.